This TCR beta chain was profiled in a study of cytomegalovirus exposure and HLA in healthy donors. Of note for this clone: Its specificity is not known.

Findings and caveats of the study: Earlier findings revealed that most TCR beta V segments proved productive either about 90% or about 30% of the time. A later analysis linked around 15,000 TCR beta sequences to HLA alleles at 0.05 false discovery rate.

CDR1 MNHNY and CDR2 SVGAGI come from the germline V gene (reference sequence). The CDR3 covers 13 residues. V trimming: 8 bases; J trimming: 9 bases; junction bases outside the gene matches: 8. Use of 60 Vbeta and 13 Jbeta primers characterized the PCR. Profiled with immunoSEQ multiplex PCR; TCRdb holds only in-frame clones, not every one. Of 95,000 to 150,000 clones listed, approximately 81% are singletons. Among the donors, all were healthy bone marrow donors. Specimen: PBMCs. The V and J genes are TRBV6-6 and TRBJ1-5, with TRBD1 matching over 9 bases. The sequence was collected from a man aged 18-30 years in good health and CMV-seropositive. CDR3 DNA sequence: TGTGCCAGCTACACAGGGGGCGTTGGGCCCCAGCATTTT. Translation: CASYTGGVGPQHF.